Presented here are 24 T cell receptor beta chains from one specimen sequenced in a study of blood T cell repertoires in COVID-19. The repertoire was sequenced with immunoSEQ multiplex PCR; TCRdb's copy has only in-frame clones and lacks some. Of fewer than 200,000 clones in the sample, more than 75% are singletons; the top ten hold just over 8.5%. The sample consisted of peripheral blood. These receptors all stem from a woman between 50 and 59 years old with active or convalescent COVID-19.

This clone was found a few times. The chain couples TRBV6-5 to TRBJ1-3, with 8 bases matching TRBD1. Germline CDR1 reads MNHEY; CDR2 reads SVGAGI. This CDR3 spans 13 amino acids. V lost 6 bases, J lost 2 bases, and 0 bases stayed unmatched. The CDR3 spells CASRQGAGNTIYF. CDR3 sequence (DNA): TGTGCCAGCAGACAGGGGGCTGGAAACACCATATATTTT.

The chain employs TRBV7-9 and TRBJ1-5; tentative D call: TRBD1 (5 bases). Per germline, CDR1 SEHNR and CDR2 FQNEAQ (reference sequence). V was trimmed by 0 bases and J by 6 bases, leaving 9 bases between them. This CDR3 is built from 14 residues. The CDR3 coding sequence is TGTGCCAGCAGCTTAGCGATGGGGGGTCAGCCCCAGCATTTT. It is translated as CASSLAMGGQPQHF.

The chain is built from TRBV7-9 and TRBJ1-2; possible D gene TRBD1, 6 bases. The V and J ends lost 0 bases and 5 bases respectively, with 10 bases between them. Germline loops: CDR1 SEHNR, CDR2 FQNEAQ (reference sequence). The CDR3 is made up of 14 amino acids. The CDR3 DNA is TGTGCCAGCAGCTTAGCGGACAGAGAGTATGGCTACACCTTC. It yields the protein CASSLADREYGYTF.

Only a few counts were recorded for this clone. The chain combines TRBV7-2 with TRBJ2-1; 9 bases agree with TRBD2. Germline lookup yields CDR1 SGHTA and CDR2 FQGNSA. Losses at the gene ends were 1 base for V and 3 bases for J; bases not matched to a gene: 7. The CDR3 is made up of 17 amino acids. The CDR3 nucleotides are TGTGCCAGCAGCTTAGTCCCCATAGCGGGGGACTACAATGAGCAGTTCTTC. Its translation: CASSLVPIAGDYNEQFF.

The rearrangement joins TRBV19 to TRBJ1-1; 7 bases fit TRBD1. Germline V gives CDR1 LNHDA, CDR2 SQIVND (reference sequence). The CDR3 loop spans 15 amino acids. The V and J ends lost 6 bases and 1 base, in that order; junction bases with no gene match: 8. CDR3 bases: TGTGCCAGTAGCGCCCCGGGACAGCGGAACACTGAAGCTTTCTTT. It yields the protein CASSAPGQRNTEAFF.

V is TRBV29-1 and J is TRBJ1-4; D might be TRBD1 (5 bases). The CDR3 totals 14 residues. Deletions cut 2 bases from V and 7 bases from J, with 14 bases between. Germline lookup yields CDR1 SQVTM and CDR2 ANQGSEA. CDR3 nucleotide sequence: TGCAGCGTTGAACCTCCAGGGCAGGGTGAAAAACTGTTTTTT. Translation gives CSVEPPGQGEKLFF.

The chain links TRBV4-2 to TRBJ2-5; 10 nucleotides agree with TRBD2. Germline values: CDR1 LGHNA, CDR2 YNFKEQ. V lost 6 bases to trimming and J lost 5 bases; unmatched junction nucleotides: 6. The length of the CDR3 is 14 residues. In nucleotides, the CDR3 is TGTGCCAGCAGTCTCGGGACTAGCGAGGAGACCCAGTACTTC. This translates into CASSLGTSEETQYF.

This chain connects TRBV28 to TRBJ1-4; possibly TRBD1 for D (6 bases). Germline loops: CDR1 MDHEN, CDR2 SYDVKM. The length of the CDR3 is 12 residues. V shed 7 bases and J shed 11 bases, with 14 bases lying between them. The CDR3 DNA reads as TGTGCCAGCAATGCCTTTGGGGGCAAACTGTTTTTT. Translated: CASNAFGGKLFF. The full variable domain, rest sourced from reference TRBV28 and TRBJ1-4, is DVKVTQSSRYLVKRTGEKVFLECVQDMDHENMFWYRQDPGLGLRLIYFSYDVKMKEKGDIPEGYSVSREKKERFSLILESASTNQTSMYLCASNAFGGKLFFGSGTQLSVL.

The V and J genes are TRBV28 and TRBJ1-4; D call uncertain. Per germline, CDR1 MDHEN and CDR2 SYDVKM. CDR3 size: 14 residues. Trimming pared 5 bases from V and 5 bases from J, leaving 12 bases between. In DNA, the CDR3 is TGTGCCAGCAGTCCTATTGAGAAGAATGAAAAACTGTTTTTT. This sequence encodes CASSPIEKNEKLFF.

The CDR3 loop is CASSLSAMNTGELFF. The CDR3 DNA reads TGTGCCAGCAGTTTATCAGCGATGAACACCGGGGAGCTGTTTTTT. The chain employs TRBV28 and TRBJ2-2; no clear D. Germline V CDR1 and CDR2: MDHEN, SYDVKM. V was clipped by 1 base and J by 1 base, with 7 bases between them. The CDR3 loop spans 15 amino acids.

Here the CDR3 DNA reads TGTGCCACCCTGCGGCGGGAGGGCGTCACCGGGGAGCTGTTTTTT. It yields the protein CATLRREGVTGELFF. The V and J genes are TRBV19 and TRBJ2-2; 9 bases are shared with TRBD2. Germline loops: CDR1 LNHDA, CDR2 SQIVND (reference sequence). V trimming: 10 bases; J trimming: 4 bases; junction bases outside the gene matches: 10. There are 15 residues in the CDR3.

The chain employs TRBV7-2 and TRBJ1-1; the D gene is possibly TRBD1 (5 bases). Germline V lookup: CDR1 SGHTA, CDR2 FQGNSA. CDR3 length: 16 residues. V was pared by 5 bases and J by 5 bases, with 21 bases between. The CDR3 DNA follows: TGTGCCAGCAGCCTTCCCATTGGGGGAGGAAGAACTGAAGCTTTCTTT. The encoded protein is CASSLPIGGGRTEAFF. Together with reference TRBV7-2 and TRBJ1-1, the CDR3 gives the full variable domain: GAGVSQSPSNKVTEKGKDVELRCDPISGHTALYWYRQSLGQGLEFLIYFQGNSAPDKSGLPSDRFSAERTGGSVSTLTIQRTQQEDSAVYLCASSLPIGGGRTEAFFGQGTRLTVV.

The chain recombines TRBV19 with TRBJ1-2, with TRBD1 as a possible D gene (5 bases). Germline V gene lookup returns CDR1 LNHDA and CDR2 SQIVND (reference sequence). This CDR3 spans 12 amino acids. Trimming took 3 bases from V and 4 from J, leaving 6 bases between them. The CDR3 DNA follows: TGTGCCAGTAGTATGCAGGGCTATGGCTACACCTTC. It codes for CASSMQGYGYTF.

The V and J genes are TRBV6-6 and TRBJ2-7; D is perhaps TRBD2 (6 bases). CDR3 length: 14 amino acids. V was pared by 0 bases and J by 2 bases, with 8 bases between. CDR1 is MNHNY and CDR2 is SVGAGI in the germline V gene (reference sequence). The CDR3: CASSYSGSTYEQYF. The CDR3 DNA sequence: TGTGCCAGCAGTTACTCCGGGAGCACCTACGAGCAGTACTTC.

This chain uses TRBV27 with TRBJ2-7; tentative D call: TRBD1 (6 bases). From germline, CDR1 is MNHEY and CDR2 SMNVEV (reference sequence). V was trimmed by 6 bases and J by 4 bases, leaving 16 bases between them. The CDR3 consists of 14 residues. The CDR3 DNA sequence: TGTGCCAGCAGCCCCCTGACAGGAGCTTACGAGCAGTACTTC. Translated: CASSPLTGAYEQYF.

The V call is TRBV7-9, the J call TRBJ1-2, with TRBD1 identical over 9 bases. The CDR3 is 19 residues long. The V gene's germline CDR1 is SEHNR and CDR2 FQNEAQ (reference sequence). Germline trimming cut 5 bases from V and 2 bases from J; bases unmatched to any gene: 18. For the CDR3, the DNA is TGTGCCAGCAGCATGAACCCGGGACAGGGACTCCAGGCGAACTATGGCTACACCTTC. Protein product: CASSMNPGQGLQANYGYTF.

The rearrangement joins TRBV7-2 to TRBJ1-1, with a weak D call TRBD1 (6 bases). With 5 bases removed from V and 1 base from J, the gap between germline ends came to 14 bases. The CDR3 covers 15 residues. Germline CDR1 SGHTA, CDR2 FQGNSA. CDR3 loop: CASSPNGQRNTEAFF. CDR3 coding DNA: TGTGCCAGCAGCCCAAACGGACAGAGGAACACTGAAGCTTTCTTT. The whole variable domain, filled in from reference TRBV7-2 and TRBJ1-1, reads GAGVSQSPSNKVTEKGKDVELRCDPISGHTALYWYRQSLGQGLEFLIYFQGNSAPDKSGLPSDRFSAERTGGSVSTLTIQRTQQEDSAVYLCASSPNGQRNTEAFFGQGTRLTVV.

CDR3: CASSLKGPWGKQETQYF. CDR3 DNA sequence: TGTGCCAGCAGCTTGAAAGGGCCCTGGGGCAAACAAGAGACCCAGTACTTC. The chain carries TRBV5-8 and TRBJ2-5; weak D call: TRBD1 (5 bases). CDR3 length: 17 amino acids. The germline V and J ends were trimmed by 1 base and 2 bases, with 18 bases remaining between them. Germline CDR1 and CDR2: SGHTS and YDEGEE.

This clone was counted a single time. The J gene is TRBJ1-5, the V gene TRBV24-1; no reliable D call. The CDR3 covers 14 residues. V lost 4 bases to trimming and J lost 0 bases, with 6 bases between them. The germline gives CDR1 KGHDR, CDR2 SFDVKD. The CDR3 reads CATSESDSNQPQHF. Written as DNA, the CDR3 is TGTGCCACCAGTGAAAGCGATAGCAATCAGCCCCAGCATTTT.

This sequence joins TRBV13 and TRBJ1-1, with 8 bases matching TRBD1. Germline V gene lookup returns CDR1 PRHDT and CDR2 FYEKMQ (reference sequence). V shed 5 bases and J 3 bases; nucleotides not matched to a gene: 8. The CDR3 is 15 amino acids. The CDR3 region has the DNA TGTGCCAGCAGCCTCTGGACAGGGTGGGACACTGAAGCTTTCTTT. This codes for CASSLWTGWDTEAFF. Supplemented by reference TRBV13 and TRBJ1-1, the full variable domain reads AAGVIQSPRHLIKEKRETATLKCYPIPRHDTVYWYQQGPGQDPQFLISFYEKMQSDKGSIPDRFSAQQFSDYHSELNMSSLELGDSALYFCASSLWTGWDTEAFFGQGTRLTVV.

The rearrangement uses TRBV1 and TRBJ2-3; TRBD2, the D gene given by the table, was not confirmed from the DNA. TRBV1 is classified as a pseudogene. The CDR3 consists of 19 residues. CDR3 region: CTSSQRAPAGGASTDTQYF. The DNA for the CDR3 is TGCACCAGCAGCCAAAGGGCGCCAGCGGGGGGTGCTAGCACAGATACGCAGTATTTT.

This clone has a single count. The CDR3 region is CAWNTRRADTQYF. In nucleotides, the CDR3 is TGTGCCTGGAATACTAGGAGGGCAGATACGCAGTATTTT. V and J are TRBV30 and TRBJ2-3; a possible D gene is TRBD2 (6 bases). V was trimmed by 4 bases and J by 4 bases, leaving 12 bases between them. Germline CDR1 reads GTSNPN; CDR2 reads SVGIG (reference sequence). The CDR3 contains 13 residues.

The V call is TRBV5-4, the J call TRBJ2-1; 7 bases are shared with TRBD2. The CDR3 is 15 residues long. CDR1 and CDR2 (germline): SGHNT, YYREEE (reference sequence). Trimming cost V 1 base and J 6 bases; bases outside gene matches: 7. In nucleotides, the CDR3 is TGTGCCAGCAGCTTGCGGACTAGTGAGGGCAATGAGCAGTTCTTC. Encoded protein: CASSLRTSEGNEQFF.

The chain has TRBV6-5 and TRBJ2-7; the D gene is possibly TRBD1 (6 bases). The germline V gene has CDR1 MNHEY and CDR2 SVGAGI. The CDR3 runs to 14 residues. V lost 5 bases, J lost 2 bases, and 13 bases lay in between. As DNA, the CDR3 is TGTGCCAGCAGTAAACCTACAGGGACCTACGAGCAGTACTTC. This sequence encodes CASSKPTGTYEQYF.